Listed below are T cell receptor beta chains from one sample, sequenced in a study of cytomegalovirus exposure and HLA in healthy donors. TCRdb's table, derived via immunoSEQ multiplex PCR, lists solely in-frame clones and lacks some. This table holds over 150,000 clones, about 71% found once. Material for sequencing was PBMCs. The receptor set was obtained from a woman in her 40s in good health and CMV-seropositive. Each CDR3 is given with its conserved first and last residue. Each record gives: J gene, D gene, clone size, V gene, CDR3 DNA, CDR3 protein. A D gene is named only where the DNA matches it firmly. Rows give clone size only sometimes, using once, few, many, or a class for an expanded clone.

TRBJ2-7	TRBD2	NA	TRBV10-1	TGCGCCAGCAGTGAAACTGTTCGAGCGGGGGGTAGGAACGAGCAGTACTTC	CASSETVRAGGRNEQYF
TRBJ1-4	TRBD1	few	TRBV7-9	TGTGCCAGCAGCCCTAGGGACAGGGGGTATGAAAAACTGTTTTTT	CASSPRDRGYEKLFF
TRBJ1-1	TRBD1	few	TRBV6-5	TGTGCCAGCAGTTACTCACCGGGACAGGGGGCTTTCTTT	CASSYSPGQGAFF
TRBJ2-3	TRBD1	NA	TRBV7-2	TGTGCCAGCAGCCAGGACAGGGGGCCAGATACGCAGTATTTT	CASSQDRGPDTQYF
TRBJ1-5	TRBD1	NA	TRBV19	TGTGCCAGTAGTATAGGACAGGGACTCGGCAATCAGCCCCAGCATTTT	CASSIGQGLGNQPQHF
TRBJ1-3	NA	NA	TRBV9	TGTGCCAGCAGCGTCGAGGAGCCCATCTCTGGAAACACCATATATTTT	CASSVEEPISGNTIYF
TRBJ2-2	NA	NA	TRBV6-4	TGTGCCAGCAGTGAAAGAGCTATGCTTCGTGGCGGGGAGCTGTTTTTT	CASSERAMLRGGELFF
TRBJ1-2	TRBD1	NA	TRBV6-4	TGTGCCAGCAGTGAGTCCTTATCGGACAGGGGCGGCTACCCCTTC	CASSESLSDRGGYPF
TRBJ1-2	NA	NA	TRBV28	TGTGCCAGCAGTTTAGACAGCCACTATGGCTGCACCTTC	CASSLDSHYGCTF
TRBJ2-2	NA	few	TRBV5-4	TGTGCCACCGTCCAACTCGAAACCGCCGGGGAGCTGTTTTTT	CATVQLETAGELFF
TRBJ1-4	TRBD1	NA	TRBV2	TGTGCCAGCAGTGGGGACAGGGGTGAAAAACTGTTTTTT	CASSGDRGEKLFF
TRBJ2-7	NA	NA	TRBV5-1	TGCGCCAGCAGCGGCCTTGCTGGAGGGAAGAGCTCCTACGAGCAGTACTTC	CASSGLAGGKSSYEQYF
TRBJ2-7	TRBD1	NA	TRBV5-8	TGTGCCAGCAGCTCCGGAACAGGGGCCTACGAGCAGTACTTC	CASSSGTGAYEQYF
TRBJ2-5	NA	NA	TRBV28	TGTGCCAGCAGATCCGACATACGTCTTGGGGAGACCCAGTACTTC	CASRSDIRLGETQYF
TRBJ2-7	TRBD1	NA	TRBV6-1	TGTGCCAGCACTCCCCCGGGACAGCACTACGAGCAGTACTTC	CASTPPGQHYEQYF
TRBJ1-1	NA	NA	TRBV7-3	TGTGCCAGCAGCTTAATCTTCGGCACTGAAGCTTTCTTT	CASSLIFGTEAFF
TRBJ2-5	NA	NA	TRBV23-1	TGCGCCAGCATTCTCATGGGACATACCAACCAAGAGACCCAGTACTTC	CASILMGHTNQETQYF
TRBJ2-1	NA	NA	TRBV11-2	TGTGCCAGCAGCTTAGGAGGTGGGACTCAGGTCGCCTACAATGAGCAGTTCTTC	CASSLGGGTQVAYNEQFF
TRBJ1-6	NA	NA	TRBV4-1	TGCGCCAGCAGCAAAGAACCACAGAAGCCCTCACCCCTCCACTTT	CASSKEPQKPSPLHF
TRBJ2-1	TRBD2	NA	TRBV7-9	TGTGCCAGCAGCCTTGGGACTAGCGGGAGGGGAATTATCTACAATGAGCAGTTCTTC	CASSLGTSGRGIIYNEQFF
TRBJ2-2	TRBD2	NA	TRBV27	TGTGCCAGTGCTAGCGGGGGGGCCGGGGAGCTGTTTTTT	CASASGGAGELFF
TRBJ1-2	TRBD1	NA	TRBV5-4	TGTGCCAGCTCCCGTGGGGACAGGGAGTCTGGCTACACCTTC	CASSRGDRESGYTF
TRBJ2-1	TRBD2	NA	TRBV9	TGTGCCAGCAGTCACCCTAGCGGGGGTTACAATGAGCAGTTCTTC	CASSHPSGGYNEQFF
TRBJ2-5	TRBD1	NA	TRBV11-2	TGTGCCAGCAGCACAAACAGGGGGGTGGAGACCCAGTACTTC	CASSTNRGVETQYF
TRBJ2-1	TRBD2	NA	TRBV28	TGTGCCAGCAGCCCAAGCGGGAGCAGAGGCAATGAGCAGTTCTTC	CASSPSGSRGNEQFF
TRBJ2-7	NA	NA	TRBV4-1	TGCGCCAGCAGCCAATTCCGGGGATCGGGCGTCCCCTACGAGCAGTACTTC	CASSQFRGSGVPYEQYF
TRBJ2-5	NA	NA	TRBV18	TGTGCCAGCTCACCACCCTCAGGGGGGGAGACCCAGTACTTC	CASSPPSGGETQYF
TRBJ2-7	TRBD1	few	TRBV7-7	TGTGCTAGCAGCCCACAGGGGGGACCCGACGAGCAGTACTTC	CASSPQGGPDEQYF
TRBJ2-1	NA	few	TRBV6-5	TGTGCCAGCAGTTACCACTCAAGCGTGGGTAATGAGCAGTTCTTC	CASSYHSSVGNEQFF
TRBJ1-3	NA	NA	TRBV29-1	TGCAGCGTTGTAGCACCCTTAGGTGGAAACACCATATATTTT	CSVVAPLGGNTIYF
TRBJ1-1	NA	NA	TRBV18	TGTGCCAGCTCACCTATGGGGGGCACTGAAGCTTTCTTT	CASSPMGGTEAFF
TRBJ2-3	TRBD2	NA	TRBV4-3	TGCGCCAGCAGCCAAAACGCCGGGACTAGCGGGGGCACAGATACGCAGTATTTT	CASSQNAGTSGGTDTQYF
TRBJ2-7	NA	NA	TRBV4-3	TGCGCCAGCAGCCAAGCCCAAGGGGCCGAGCAGTACTTC	CASSQAQGAEQYF
TRBJ1-1	NA	few	TRBV7-3	TGTGCCACCCTGGGCGCTGAAGCTTTCTTT	CATLGAEAFF
TRBJ1-1	NA	few	TRBV28	TGTGCCAGCAGTTTAGGGGTAGGGGACACTGAAGCTTTCTTT	CASSLGVGDTEAFF
TRBJ1-6	NA	NA	TRBV4-3	TGCGCCAGCAGCCAAGTATCGCAGATGAATTCACCCCTCCACTTT	CASSQVSQMNSPLHF
TRBJ2-5	TRBD2	few	TRBV11-2	TGTGCCAGCAGCTTAGATCGAGCGGGGGGGCGGACCCAGTACTTC	CASSLDRAGGRTQYF